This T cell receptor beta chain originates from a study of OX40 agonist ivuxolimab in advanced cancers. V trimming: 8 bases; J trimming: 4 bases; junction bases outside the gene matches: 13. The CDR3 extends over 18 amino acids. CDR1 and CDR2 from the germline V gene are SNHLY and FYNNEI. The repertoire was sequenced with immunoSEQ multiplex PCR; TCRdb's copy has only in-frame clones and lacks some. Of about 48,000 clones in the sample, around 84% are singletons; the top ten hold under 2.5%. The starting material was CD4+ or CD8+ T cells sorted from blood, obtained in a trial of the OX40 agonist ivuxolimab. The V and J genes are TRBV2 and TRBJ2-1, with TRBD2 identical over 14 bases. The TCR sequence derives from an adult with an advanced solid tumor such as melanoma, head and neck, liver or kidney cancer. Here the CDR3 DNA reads TGTGCCAGCGGAGGACTAGCGGGAGGCCCATCGTTTTACAATGAGCAGTTCTTC. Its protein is CASGGLAGGPSFYNEQFF.